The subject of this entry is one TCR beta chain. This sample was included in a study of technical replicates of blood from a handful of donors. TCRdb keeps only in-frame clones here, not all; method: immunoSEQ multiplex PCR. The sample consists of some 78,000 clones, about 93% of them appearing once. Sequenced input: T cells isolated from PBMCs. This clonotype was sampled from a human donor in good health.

The CDR3 DNA sequence: TGTGCCAGCAGCACAGAGGGACTGCAGTACTTC. This sequence encodes CASSTEGLQYF. The chain couples TRBV9 to TRBJ2-4; a weak D match, TRBD2 (6 bases). Per germline, CDR1 SGDLS and CDR2 YYNGEE. Trimming left V 4 bases short and J 13 bases short, with 12 bases between. This CDR3 has 11 residues.